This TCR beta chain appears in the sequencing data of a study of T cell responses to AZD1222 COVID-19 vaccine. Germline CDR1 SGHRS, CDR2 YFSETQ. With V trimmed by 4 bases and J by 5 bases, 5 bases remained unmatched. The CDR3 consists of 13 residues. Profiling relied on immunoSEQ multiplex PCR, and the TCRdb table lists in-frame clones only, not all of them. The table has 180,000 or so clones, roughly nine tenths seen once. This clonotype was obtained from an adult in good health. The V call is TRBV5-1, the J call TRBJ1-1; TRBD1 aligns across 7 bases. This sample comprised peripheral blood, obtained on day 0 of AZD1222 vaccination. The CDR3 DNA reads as TGCGCCAGCAGCGCACAGGGGTTGACTGAAGCTTTCTTT. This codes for CASSAQGLTEAFF. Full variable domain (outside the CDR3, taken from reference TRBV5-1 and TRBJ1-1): KAGVTQTPRYLIKTRGQQVTLSCSPISGHRSVSWYQQTPGQGLQFLFEYFSETQRNKGNFPGRFSGRQFSNSRSEMNVSTLELGDSALYLCASSAQGLTEAFFGQGTRLTVV.